Shown below are 17 T cell receptor beta chains from a single sample sequenced in a study of identical twins. Via MiXCR, TCRdb re-called the 5' RACE reads, giving one row per CDR3 protein. The profile shows under 900,000 distinct CDR3 sequences, around a sixth of them singletons. The same data also contributed to another study, on T cells expressing NK-cell markers.

Sequencing used PBMCs. The receptor set was obtained from a woman aged 18-29 years in good health.

This clonotype was picked up a small number of times. J is TRBJ2-1 and V is TRBV5-6; a weak D match, TRBD2 (7 bases). The CDR3 is 14 residues long. With 6 bases removed from V and 6 bases from J, the gap between germline ends came to 16 bases. CDR1 SGHDT and CDR2 YYEEEE come from the germline V gene. CDR3 protein: CASTPGGVINEQFF. The CDR3 coding sequence is TGTGCCAGCACCCCGGGGGGCGTTATCAATGAGCAGTTCTTC.

Only a few counts were recorded for this clonotype. The chain combines TRBV29-1 with TRBJ2-7, with D possibly being TRBD2 (7 bases). V lost 7 bases and J lost 3, with 19 bases in between. This CDR3 has 14 residues. CDR1 is SQVTM and CDR2 is ANQGSEA in the germline V gene. The CDR3 sequence: CSARGGGKLYEQYF. The DNA of the CDR3 is TGCAGCGCTCGAGGGGGGGGGAAACTCTACGAGCAGTACTTC.

The sample holds a few counts of this clonotype. This chain uses TRBV7-9 with TRBJ1-2; no clear D gene. The CDR3 spans 13 residues. Per germline, CDR1 SEHNR and CDR2 FQNEAQ (reference sequence). The V end lost 1 base, the J end lost 4 bases, and 7 bases lay between the germline ends. Here the CDR3 DNA reads TGTGCCAGCAGCTTAGGTGAACGCTATGGCTACACCTTC. Residues: CASSLGERYGYTF.

The chain carries TRBV20-1 and TRBJ1-4; D not certain. The V end was cut by 4 bases, the J end by 2 bases, with 14 bases between. Looked up from germline, CDR1 is DFQATT and CDR2 is SNEGSKA (reference sequence). The CDR3 has 15 amino acids. The CDR3 loop is CSATKIGGTNEKLFF. For the CDR3, the DNA is TGCAGTGCTACCAAGATAGGTGGGACTAATGAAAAACTGTTTTTT.

The V call is TRBV5-1, the J call TRBJ2-3, with 7 bases aligning to TRBD2. The J segment lost 5 bases and the V segment lost 4 bases, leaving 7 bases of the junction unmatched. The CDR3 contains 14 residues. In germline, CDR1 is SGHRS, CDR2 YFSETQ. The CDR3 DNA is TGCGCCAGCAGCGAGAGGGAGCGGGGAGATACGCAGTATTTT. Protein product: CASSERERGDTQYF.

V and J are TRBV7-8 and TRBJ2-2, with 9 bases that match TRBD1. Trimming at V came to 3 bases and at J to 6 bases, leaving 8 bases not matched to a gene. This CDR3 is 16 amino acids long. Looked up from germline, CDR1 is SGHVS and CDR2 is FQNEAQ. The CDR3 DNA reads as TGTGCCAGCAGCTTTAGGGACAGGGATTTGGCCGGGGAGCTGTTTTTT. Amino acids: CASSFRDRDLAGELFF.

The table lists this clonotype with many counts. V and J are TRBV5-6 and TRBJ1-2; 9 bases are a match to TRBD1. V was pared by 4 bases and J by 4 bases, with 5 bases of the junction left unmatched. Germline CDR1 and CDR2: SGHDT and YYEEEE. The CDR3 sequence is 14 residues long. The CDR3 region has the DNA TGTGCCAGCAGCACGGGACAGGGACTCTATGGCTACACCTTC. As protein: CASSTGQGLYGYTF. Drawing the rest from reference TRBV5-6 and TRBJ1-2, the complete variable domain is DAGVTQSPTHLIKTRGQQVTLRCSPKSGHDTVSWYQQALGQGPQFIFQYYEEEERQRGNFPDRFSGHQFPNYSSELNVNALLLGDSALYLCASSTGQGLYGYTFGSGTRLTVV.

CDR3 residues: CASSLDPGRGNTIYF. CDR3 sequence (DNA): TGTGCCAGCAGCTTAGACCCGGGAAGAGGAAACACCATATATTTT. The chain uses TRBV7-2 and TRBJ1-3, with D unresolved. The germline V gene has CDR1 SGHTA and CDR2 FQGNSA. V lost 1 base to trimming and J lost 4 bases, with 11 bases between them. The CDR3 is 15 amino acids.

This clonotype was found many times. The rearrangement joins TRBV12-3 or TRBV12-4 to TRBJ1-4, with D perhaps matching TRBD1 (5 bases). Trimming left V 5 bases short and J 8 bases short, with 15 bases between. The CDR3 has 14 residues. In DNA, the CDR3 is TGTGCCAGCAGTCCCGATGGGGGTCGGGAAAAACTGTTTTTT. Its translation: CASSPDGGREKLFF.

This clonotype was detected many times. The J gene is TRBJ2-3, the V gene TRBV5-1; 9 nucleotides align to TRBD2. In germline, CDR1 is SGHRS, CDR2 YFSETQ. The length of the CDR3 is 17 residues. The V segment lost 0 bases and the J segment 1 base; nucleotides outside the gene matches: 6. CDR3 protein: CASSLGASSGGTDTQYF. CDR3 bases: TGCGCCAGCAGCTTGGGCGCTTCTAGCGGGGGCACAGATACGCAGTATTTT.

The chain links TRBV6-7 to TRBJ2-7; 9 nucleotides line up with TRBD1. TRBV6-7 is assigned to the ORF class and has an uncertain function. V shed 5 bases, J shed 7 bases, and the junction held 18 bases outside the gene matches. This CDR3 spans 17 amino acids. This chain's CDR3 is CASSPPWDREVSGEQYF. DNA for the CDR3: TGTGCCAGCAGTCCTCCTTGGGACAGGGAAGTCTCGGGGGAGCAGTACTTC.

The genes are TRBV7-2 and TRBJ2-3; D might be TRBD2 (6 bases). Looked up from germline, CDR1 is SGHTA and CDR2 is FQGNSA. The CDR3 runs to 15 residues. Trimming took off 5 bases at V and 0 bases at J, with 12 bases between the two ends. CDR3 coding DNA: TGTGCCAGCAGCCCCCTACGGGAGAGCACAGATACGCAGTATTTT. Its translation: CASSPLRESTDTQYF.

The chain is built from TRBV29-1 and TRBJ1-4, with D possibly matching TRBD1 (5 bases). Trimming cost V 6 bases and J 14 bases, with 16 bases left between them. Germline CDR1 is SQVTM and CDR2 is ANQGSEA. This CDR3 comprises 11 residues. CDR3 DNA: TGCAGCGTCCTAATTAAGGGGTGGCTGTTTTTT. It is translated as CSVLIKGWLFF.

This rearrangement joins TRBV5-1 to TRBJ2-7; D gene unclear. CDR1 is SGHRS, CDR2 YFSETQ, per germline. CDR3 length: 17 residues. V was pared by 2 bases and J by 0 bases, with 18 bases between. The CDR3: CASSFITEPRFSYEQYF. CDR3 sequence (DNA): TGCGCCAGCAGCTTCATCACCGAGCCACGCTTCTCCTACGAGCAGTACTTC.

J is TRBJ1-1 and V is TRBV29-1; D is ambiguous. V was clipped by 7 bases and J by 0 bases, with 6 bases between them. Germline V CDR1 and CDR2: SQVTM, ANQGSEA. This CDR3 has 11 residues. The CDR3 region is CSDGLNTEAFF. CDR3 DNA sequence: TGCAGCGACGGATTGAACACTGAAGCTTTCTTT.

This clonotype appeared a few times. The chain uses TRBV18 and TRBJ1-6; D not resolved. CDR3 length: 16 amino acids. Germline V gene lookup returns CDR1 KGHSH and CDR2 LQKENI. The V end lost 3 bases, the J end lost 0 bases, and 9 bases lay between the germline ends. CDR3 in amino acids: CASSPRASSYNSPLHF. The CDR3 DNA is TGTGCCAGCTCACCGAGGGCTAGCTCCTATAATTCACCCCTCCACTTT.

The chain couples TRBV3-1 to TRBJ1-1, with unresolved D. CDR3 length: 15 residues. From germline, CDR1 is LGHDT and CDR2 YNNKEL (reference sequence). V lost 4 bases and J lost 4, with 16 bases in between. The CDR3, as DNA: TGTGCCAGCAGCCCTATCGGCGACGGGGTCACTGAAGCTTTCTTT. Its protein is CASSPIGDGVTEAFF.